The following is a T cell receptor (beta chain) sequence with its context. This CDR3 has 11 residues. Germline V gene data show CDR1 as SNHLY and CDR2 as FYNNEI. Trimming removed 7 bases from V and 6 bases from J, with 9 bases in between. This sample is part of a study of control samples from healthy donors and cancer patients. Profiled with immunoSEQ multiplex PCR; TCRdb holds only in-frame clones, not every one. The sample consists of about 48,000 clones, over 90% of them appearing once. The receptor's source is a woman aged 50 to 60 with head and neck cancer. The V call is TRBV2, the J call TRBJ2-5, with unresolved D. Sequencing was performed on PBMCs. In DNA form, the CDR3 reads TGTGCCAGCACGATCCTACAGACCCAGTACTTC. Translated, it gives CASTILQTQYF. Full variable domain (rest looked up from reference TRBV2 and TRBJ2-5): EPEVTQTPSHQVTQMGQEVILRCVPISNHLYFYWYRQILGQKVEFLVSFYNNEISEKSEIFDDQFSVERPDGSNFTLKIRSTKLEDSAMYFCASTILQTQYFGPGTRLLVL.